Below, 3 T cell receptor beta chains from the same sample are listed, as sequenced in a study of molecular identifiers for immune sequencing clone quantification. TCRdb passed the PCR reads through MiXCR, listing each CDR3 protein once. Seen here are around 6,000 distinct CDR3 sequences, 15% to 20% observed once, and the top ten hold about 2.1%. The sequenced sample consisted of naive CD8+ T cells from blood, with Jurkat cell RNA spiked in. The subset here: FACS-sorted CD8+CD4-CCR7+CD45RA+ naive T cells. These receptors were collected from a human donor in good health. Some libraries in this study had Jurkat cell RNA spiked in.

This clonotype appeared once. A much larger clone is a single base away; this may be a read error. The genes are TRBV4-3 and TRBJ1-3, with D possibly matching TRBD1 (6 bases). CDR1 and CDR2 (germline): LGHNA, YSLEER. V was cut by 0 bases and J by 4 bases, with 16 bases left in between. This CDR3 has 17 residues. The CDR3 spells CASSQDPELGAGNTIYF. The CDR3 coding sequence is TGCGCCAGCAGCCAAGATCCGGAGCTGGGGGCAGGAAACACCATATATTTT.

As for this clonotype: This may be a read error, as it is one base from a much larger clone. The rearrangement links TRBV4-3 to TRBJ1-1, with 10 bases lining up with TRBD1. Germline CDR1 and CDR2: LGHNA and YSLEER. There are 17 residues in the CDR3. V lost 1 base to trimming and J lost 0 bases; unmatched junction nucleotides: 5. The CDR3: CASSQASDRGVNTEAFF. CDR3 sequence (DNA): TGCGCCAGCAGCCAAGCTTCGGACAGGGGGGTGAACACTGAAGCTTTCTTT.

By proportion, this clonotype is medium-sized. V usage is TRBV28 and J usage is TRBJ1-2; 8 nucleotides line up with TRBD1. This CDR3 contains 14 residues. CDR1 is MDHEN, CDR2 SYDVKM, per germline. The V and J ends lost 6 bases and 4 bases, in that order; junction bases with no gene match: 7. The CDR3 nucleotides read TGTGCCAGCAGCTTGGACAGGGACATCTATGGCTACACCTTC. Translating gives CASSLDRDIYGYTF.